This TCR beta chain was sequenced for a study of blood T cell repertoires in COVID-19. This clone has only one observation. TCRdb's table, derived via immunoSEQ multiplex PCR, lists solely in-frame clones and lacks some. The data hold around 40,000 clones, with 94% observed a single time. This CDR3 spans 17 amino acids. The sequence derives from a human donor with active COVID-19. The donor label of this sample is uncertain. V is TRBV21-1 and J is TRBJ1-5; TRBD1 is the table's D call and was not checked against the DNA. TRBV21-1 is listed as a pseudogene. The sequenced sample consisted of peripheral blood. The CDR3 here is CASSKARQGLIHQPQHF. CDR3 DNA sequence: TGTGCCAGCAGCAAAGCCCGACAGGGTTTAATCCATCAGCCCCAGCATTTT.